This TCR beta chain was retrieved from a study of T cells in Graves' hyperthyroidism and ophthalmopathy. Study-wide results and caveats: In the blood, most expanded thyroid clonotypes above 0.001 appeared as well.

The CDR3 regions of TCR beta were amplified from RNA transcripts. In the first-round RT-PCR of the TCR CDR3, the HTBI primer set was used. TCRdb analysed the multiplex PCR reads with MiXCR anew, one entry per CDR3 protein. Altogether roughly 280,000 distinct CDR3 sequences are present, over 20% being singletons, with the ten largest covering around 60%. In this sample, this clonotype turned up a few times. Its antigen is unknown. Trimming left V 2 bases short and J 2 bases short, with 13 bases between. Germline loops: CDR1 MNHEY, CDR2 SVGEGT. The CDR3 has 16 amino acids. The rearrangement joins TRBV6-2 or TRBV6-3 to TRBJ1-3; a possible D gene is TRBD1 (5 bases). Sequencing was performed on blood. The receptor was derived from a young man with Graves' ophthalmopathy. CDR3 protein: CASSYNPQGAGNTIYF. The CDR3 nucleotides read TGTGCCAGCAGTTACAATCCGCAGGGAGCTGGAAACACCATATATTTT.